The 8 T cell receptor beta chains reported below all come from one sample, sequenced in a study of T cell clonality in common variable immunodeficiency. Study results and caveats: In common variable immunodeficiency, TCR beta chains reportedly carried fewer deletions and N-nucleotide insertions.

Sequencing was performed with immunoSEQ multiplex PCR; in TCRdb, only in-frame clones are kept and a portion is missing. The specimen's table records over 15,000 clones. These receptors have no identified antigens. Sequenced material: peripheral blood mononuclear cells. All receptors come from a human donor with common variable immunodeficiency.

CDR3 region: CASSSPLGSGDEKLFF. The CDR3 bases that were read are TGTGCCAGCAGTTCCCCCTTGGGATCGGGGGATGAAAAA. The rearrangement joins TRBV28 to TRBJ1-4, with TRBD1 as a possible D gene (5 bases). The CDR3 end lies 3 residues beyond the end of the read and is filled in from the germline J gene. There are 16 residues in the CDR3. The germline V gene has CDR1 MDHEN and CDR2 SYDVKM. Trimming took off 4 bases at V and 6 bases at J, with 18 bases between the two ends.

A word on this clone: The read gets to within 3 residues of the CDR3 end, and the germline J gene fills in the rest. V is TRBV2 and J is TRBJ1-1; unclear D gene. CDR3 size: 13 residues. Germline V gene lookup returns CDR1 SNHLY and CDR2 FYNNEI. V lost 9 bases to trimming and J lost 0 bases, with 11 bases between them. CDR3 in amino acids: CASRAMMNTEAFF. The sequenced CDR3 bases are TGTGCCAGTCGAGCCATGATGAACACTGAA.

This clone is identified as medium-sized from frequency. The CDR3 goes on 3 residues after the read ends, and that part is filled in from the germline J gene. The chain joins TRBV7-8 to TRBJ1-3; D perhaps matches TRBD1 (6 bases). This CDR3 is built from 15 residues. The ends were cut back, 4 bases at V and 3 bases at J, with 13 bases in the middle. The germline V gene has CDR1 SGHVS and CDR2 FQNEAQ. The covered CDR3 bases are TGTGCCAGCAGCTCTACAGGGACCGTTGGAAACACC. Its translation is CASSSTGTVGNT. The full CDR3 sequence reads CASSSTGTVGNTIYF.

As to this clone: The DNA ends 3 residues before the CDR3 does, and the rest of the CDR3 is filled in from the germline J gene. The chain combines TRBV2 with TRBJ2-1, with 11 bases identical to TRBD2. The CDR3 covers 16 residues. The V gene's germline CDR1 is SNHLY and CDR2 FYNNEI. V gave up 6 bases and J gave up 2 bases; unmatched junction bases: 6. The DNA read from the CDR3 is TGTGCCAGCAGCCCTCTAGCGGGGGGCCCCTACAATGAG. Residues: CASSPLAGGPYNE. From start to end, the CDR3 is CASSPLAGGPYNEQFF.

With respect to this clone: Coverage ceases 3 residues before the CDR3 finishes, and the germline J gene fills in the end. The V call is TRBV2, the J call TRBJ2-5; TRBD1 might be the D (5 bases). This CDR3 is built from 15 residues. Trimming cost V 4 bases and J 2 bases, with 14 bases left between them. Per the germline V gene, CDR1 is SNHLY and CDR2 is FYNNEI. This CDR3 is CASSAHNRRQETQYF. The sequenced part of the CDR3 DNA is TGTGCCAGCAGTGCGCATAACAGGAGACAAGAGACC.

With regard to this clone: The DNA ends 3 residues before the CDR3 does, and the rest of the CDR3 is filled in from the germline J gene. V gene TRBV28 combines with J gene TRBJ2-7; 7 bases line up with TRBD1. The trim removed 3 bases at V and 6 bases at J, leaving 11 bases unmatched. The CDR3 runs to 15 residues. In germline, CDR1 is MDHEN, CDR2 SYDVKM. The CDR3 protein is CASSFNNRGFSEQYF. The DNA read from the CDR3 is TGTGCCAGCAGTTTCAATAACAGGGGATTCAGCGAG. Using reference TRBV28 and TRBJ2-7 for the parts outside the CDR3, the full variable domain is DVKVTQSSRYLVKRTGEKVFLECVQDMDHENMFWYRQDPGLGLRLIYFSYDVKMKEKGDIPEGYSVSREKKERFSLILESASTNQTSMYLCASSFNNRGFSEQYFGPGTRLTVT.

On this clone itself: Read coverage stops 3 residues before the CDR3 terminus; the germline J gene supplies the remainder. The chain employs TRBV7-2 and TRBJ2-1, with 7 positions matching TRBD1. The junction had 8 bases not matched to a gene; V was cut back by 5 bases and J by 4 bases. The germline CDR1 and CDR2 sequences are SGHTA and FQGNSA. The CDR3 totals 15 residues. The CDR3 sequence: CASSTRDRTYNEQFF. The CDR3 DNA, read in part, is TGTGCCAGCAGCACCCGGGACAGAACATACAATGAG.

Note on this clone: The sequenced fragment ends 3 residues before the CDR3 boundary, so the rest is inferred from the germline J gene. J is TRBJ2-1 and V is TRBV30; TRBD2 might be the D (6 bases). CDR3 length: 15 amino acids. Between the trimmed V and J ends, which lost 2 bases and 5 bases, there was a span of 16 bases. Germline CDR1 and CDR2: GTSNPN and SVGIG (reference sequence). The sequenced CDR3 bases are TGTGCCTGGAGTCCCCTGGGGACTCAAGACAATGAG. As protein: CAWSPLGTQDNE. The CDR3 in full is CAWSPLGTQDNEQFF.